One sample yielded the 15 T cell receptor beta chains listed below, sequenced in a study of shared clonotypes between healthy human individuals. The naive CD8 fraction comprised CD45RO-negative cells positively selected for CCR7 and excluded terminally differentiated effector memory CD45RA+ cells. Repertoires were generated with immunoSEQ multiplex PCR, while TCRdb's copy carries only in-frame clones and drops some. The sample has millions of clones; roughly 95% are singletons. Material for sequencing was naive CD8+ T cells sorted from blood. The receptors were gathered from a man between 18 and 29 years old in good health.

As DNA, the CDR3 is TGTGCCAGCAGCCAAGGGGCTTTTTTGGGTTCGAACACTGAAGCTTTCTTT. This encodes CASSQGAFLGSNTEAFF. The chain couples TRBV4-2 to TRBJ1-1; D unclear. The CDR3 loop spans 17 amino acids. Germline assignment: CDR1 LGHNA and CDR2 YNFKEQ. V lost 1 base and J lost 1, with 16 bases in between.

The chain has TRBV19 and TRBJ1-1, with TRBD1 matching 10 bases. Germline values: CDR1 LNHDA, CDR2 SQIVND (reference sequence). J gave up 4 bases and V 6 bases, and 5 bases lay outside the gene matches. The CDR3 has 14 residues. The CDR3 bases are TGTGCCAGTAGCGTGACAGGGGGCAGCACTGAAGCTTTCTTT. This encodes CASSVTGGSTEAFF.

CDR3 nucleotides: TGCGCCAGCAGCTTGGGGGAGGGCGGTGGGTTTAACAATGAGCAGTTCTTC. Encoded protein: CASSLGEGGGFNNEQFF. The genes are TRBV5-1 and TRBJ2-1, with 7 bases fitting TRBD2. CDR3 size: 17 residues. In germline, CDR1 is SGHRS, CDR2 YFSETQ. With 0 bases clipped from V and 5 bases from J, the junction kept 11 bases outside the gene matches.

The CDR3 reads CASSPQHLSSTDTQYF. In nucleotides, the CDR3 is TGTGCCAGCAGCCCGCAACACCTCTCTAGCACAGATACGCAGTATTTT. The V gene is TRBV7-6, the J gene TRBJ2-3; D gene uncertain. V was trimmed by 5 bases and J by 0 bases, leaving 15 bases between them. This CDR3 has 16 amino acids. In germline, CDR1 is SGHVS, CDR2 FNYEAQ.

The chain employs TRBV4-1 and TRBJ2-3; D unclear. Germline V lookup: CDR1 MGHRA, CDR2 YSYEKL. Trimming stripped 0 bases from V and 6 bases from J, with 10 bases between. This CDR3 is built from 14 residues. CDR3 coding DNA: TGCGCCAGCAGCCAAGATTTCCCGATGGATACGCAGTATTTT. It codes for CASSQDFPMDTQYF.

In DNA, the CDR3 is TGTGCCAGCAGTTTACTGGGACTACCAGATACGCAGTATTTT. This translates into CASSLLGLPDTQYF. V gene TRBV27 combines with J gene TRBJ2-3; 7 bases fit TRBD2. This CDR3 spans 14 amino acids. Germline V gives CDR1 MNHEY, CDR2 SMNVEV (reference sequence). Germline trimming cut 2 bases from V and 4 bases from J; bases unmatched to any gene: 3.

The chain uses TRBV7-9 and TRBJ2-2; TRBD1 matches 8 bases. CDR1 and CDR2 from the germline V gene are SEHNR and FQNEAQ (reference sequence). The CDR3 has 15 amino acids. J lost 6 bases, V lost 3 bases, and 6 bases had no gene match. The CDR3 spells CASSFTTGDPGELFF. CDR3 sequence (DNA): TGTGCCAGCAGCTTTACGACAGGGGATCCCGGGGAGCTGTTTTTT. The variable domain in full, completed from reference TRBV7-9 and TRBJ2-2, reads DTGVSQNPRHKITKRGQNVTFRCDPISEHNRLYWYRQTLGQGPEFLTYFQNEAQLEKSRLLSDRFSAERPKGSFSTLEIQRTEQGDSAMYLCASSFTTGDPGELFFGEGSRLTVL.

The gene calls are TRBV9 and TRBJ2-7; TRBD1 might be the D (5 bases). Per germline, CDR1 SGDLS and CDR2 YYNGEE. V was pared by 4 bases and J by 2 bases, with 10 bases between. This CDR3 has 13 amino acids. CDR3 coding DNA: TGTGCCAGCAGCCTAGGGGCTACCTACGAGCAGTACTTC. It yields the protein CASSLGATYEQYF.

The V call is TRBV10-2, the J call TRBJ2-3; 10 bases fit TRBD2. V was pared by 0 bases and J by 4 bases, with 4 bases of the junction left unmatched. Germline values: CDR1 WSHSY, CDR2 SAAADI. This CDR3 is 16 amino acids long. In DNA, the CDR3 is TGCGCCAGCAGTGAGTCAAGCGGGGGGGCCGCAGATACGCAGTATTTT. The encoded protein is CASSESSGGAADTQYF.

As concerns this clone: The sample carries other DNA sequences with the same CDR3. The genes are TRBV19 and TRBJ2-7, with 10 bases that match TRBD1. This CDR3 is built from 14 residues. Germline values: CDR1 LNHDA, CDR2 SQIVND (reference sequence). The ends lost 3 bases at V and 3 bases at J; junction bases unmatched: 2. The CDR3, as DNA: TGTGCCAGTAGTATTGGGACAGGGGACTACGAGCAGTACTTC. This gives the protein CASSIGTGDYEQYF. The complete variable domain, with remaining parts taken from reference TRBV19 and TRBJ2-7, reads DGGITQSPKYLFRKEGQNVTLSCEQNLNHDAMYWYRQDPGQGLRLIYYSQIVNDFQKGDIAEGYSVSREKKESFPLTVTSAQKNPTAFYLCASSIGTGDYEQYFGPGTRLTVT.

The genes are TRBV7-2 and TRBJ2-1, with D perhaps TRBD2 (5 bases). The CDR3 consists of 16 residues. The V gene lost 1 base and the J gene lost 2 bases, with 12 bases spanning the gap. Germline-derived CDR1 and CDR2 are SGHTA and FQGNSA. The DNA for the CDR3 is TGTGCCAGCAGCTTAGAATGGGAGAACCCCTACAATGAGCAGTTCTTC. It codes for CASSLEWENPYNEQFF.

The chain carries TRBV5-4 and TRBJ1-2; TRBD1 aligns across 9 bases. The CDR3 covers 14 residues. CDR1 SGHNT and CDR2 YYREEE come from the germline V gene (reference sequence). J was trimmed by 5 bases and V by 4 bases; bases with no gene match: 6. The CDR3 region is CASSTRQGVYGYTF. The CDR3 DNA is TGTGCCAGCAGCACCCGACAGGGGGTATATGGCTACACCTTC.

The chain recombines TRBV15 with TRBJ2-7; TRBD1 agrees at 7 bases. The CDR3 has 16 amino acids. With 0 bases clipped from V and 0 bases from J, the junction kept 5 bases outside the gene matches. Germline loops: CDR1 LNHNV, CDR2 YYDKDF (reference sequence). As DNA, the CDR3 is TGTGCCACCAGCAGAGAAGGGACAGCTAGCTCCTACGAGCAGTACTTC. As protein: CATSREGTASSYEQYF.

About this clone itself: The same CDR3 can be traced to other DNA sequences in this sample. The CDR3 DNA sequence: TGTGCCAGCAGCTTAGGGACAGTCTATGGCTACACCTTC. Its protein product is CASSLGTVYGYTF. The chain couples TRBV11-2 to TRBJ1-2, with a weak D call TRBD1 (6 bases). Germline V gives CDR1 SGHAT, CDR2 FQNNGV. This CDR3 contains 13 residues. The V gene lost 1 base and the J gene lost 4 bases, with 7 bases spanning the gap.

The chain recombines TRBV20-1 with TRBJ1-1, with no clear D. Trimming took 7 bases from V and 1 from J, leaving 7 bases between them. The CDR3 loop spans 11 amino acids. Germline CDR1 reads DFQATT; CDR2 reads SNEGSKA (reference sequence). For the CDR3, the DNA is TGCAGTGTTTTCTGGAACACTGAAGCTTTCTTT. This gives the protein CSVFWNTEAFF.